The 22 T cell receptor beta chains listed next were all sequenced from one sample in a study of metastatic and nonmetastatic thyroid tumors. No patient had received any treatment before thyroid surgery. TCRdb called clones again from the PCR reads with MiXCR. The sample shows tens of thousands of clones, roughly a quarter of them seen only once. The sequenced material came from blood. These receptors originate from a female donor with papillary thyroid cancer or a benign thyroid nodule (not recorded which). Some clones in this sample may be carry-over from other donors' samples.

The CDR3 region has the DNA TGTGCCAGCGTACGGGACAGGGGCGGCAATTCACCCCTCCACTTT. Its translation: CASVRDRGGNSPLHF. This chain uses TRBV28 with TRBJ1-6, with 10 bases lining up with TRBD1. Losses at the gene ends were 8 bases for V and 7 bases for J; bases not matched to a gene: 8. The V gene's germline CDR1 is MDHEN and CDR2 SYDVKM. There are 15 residues in the CDR3. Together with reference TRBV28 and TRBJ1-6, the CDR3 gives the full variable domain: DVKVTQSSRYLVKRTGEKVFLECVQDMDHENMFWYRQDPGLGLRLIYFSYDVKMKEKGDIPEGYSVSREKKERFSLILESASTNQTSMYLCASVRDRGGNSPLHFGNGTRLTVT.

Many counts were recorded for this clone. The chain carries TRBV20-1 and TRBJ2-3; 7 bases match TRBD1. CDR1 DFQATT and CDR2 SNEGSKA come from the germline V gene (reference sequence). J gave up 3 bases and V 8 bases, and 11 bases lay outside the gene matches. The CDR3 is 14 amino acids. The CDR3 protein is CSSGRGSRTDTQYF. For the CDR3, the DNA is TGCAGTTCGGGCAGGGGGAGCAGGACAGATACGCAGTATTTT.

V and J are TRBV5-1 and TRBJ2-7, with no clear D. The CDR3 is made up of 14 amino acids. Germline CDR1 reads SGHRS; CDR2 reads YFSETQ. Trimming stripped 0 bases from V and 0 bases from J, with 7 bases between. Here the CDR3 reads CASSLAVTSYEQYF. CDR3 DNA: TGCGCCAGCAGCTTGGCTGTTACCTCCTACGAGCAGTACTTC.

Comment on this clone: This may come from a read error, since a much larger clone is one base off. The CDR3 end shows no conserved phenylalanine or tryptophan, and so a read error is likely. This sample also contains other DNA sequences that code for the same CDR3. This rearrangement joins TRBV7-9 to TRBJ2-7; 9 positions agree with TRBD1. Germline V gene sequence: CDR1 SEHNR, CDR2 FQNEAQ (reference sequence). The CDR3 runs 13 residues. DNA of the CDR3: TGTGCTAGCAGCGCGACAGGGGGTTACGAGCAGTACCTC. Protein sequence: CASSATGGYEQYL.

The chain is built from TRBV27 and TRBJ2-7; D could derive from TRBD1 or TRBD2 (5 bases each). In germline, CDR1 is MNHEY, CDR2 SMNVEV (reference sequence). The ends were cut back, 8 bases at V and 0 bases at J, with 26 bases in the middle. This CDR3 contains 18 residues. DNA for the CDR3: TGTGCCAGCCGAAATAAAGTAATGACTATCGGGACCTCCTACGAGCAGTACTTC. Translation: CASRNKVMTIGTSYEQYF.

This clone was seen repeatedly, ten times or more. The V gene is TRBV4-3, the J gene TRBJ2-2, with 7 bases that match TRBD2. CDR3 length: 15 amino acids. The germline V gene has CDR1 LGHNA and CDR2 YSLEER. V dropped 1 base and J dropped 3; count of bases not matched to a gene: 2. Here the CDR3 DNA reads TGCGCCAGCAGCCAAGGGCGGGAGTACACCGGGGAGCTGTTTTTT. Its protein is CASSQGREYTGELFF.

In this sample, this clone turned up many times. V is TRBV2 and J is TRBJ1-5; D not certain. This CDR3 is built from 11 residues. V lost 1 base and J lost 15, with 10 bases in between. CDR1 is SNHLY and CDR2 is FYNNEI in the germline V gene. The CDR3 loop reads CASSEDGLWHF. The CDR3 bases are TGTGCCAGCAGTGAAGATGGGCTGTGGCATTTT.

This clone turned up a few times. The chain is built from TRBV3-1 and TRBJ2-7, with 10 bases fitting TRBD2. The CDR3 extends over 17 amino acids. Trimming took 4 bases from V and 1 from J; bases not matched to a gene: 10. In germline, CDR1 is LGHDT, CDR2 YNNKEL (reference sequence). CDR3 in amino acids: CASSPKRASGSSYEQYF. The CDR3 bases are TGTGCCAGCAGCCCGAAGAGGGCTAGCGGGAGTTCCTACGAGCAGTACTTC.

A few counts support this clone. The chain carries TRBV2 and TRBJ2-7; TRBD1 agrees at 7 bases. The CDR3 consists of 15 residues. From germline, CDR1 is SNHLY and CDR2 FYNNEI. Germline trimming cut 6 bases from V and 3 bases from J; bases unmatched to any gene: 11. The CDR3 loop reads CASRVDRAEVYEQYF. CDR3 coding DNA: TGTGCCAGCAGGGTAGACAGGGCGGAGGTCTACGAGCAGTACTTC. Supplemented by reference TRBV2 and TRBJ2-7, the full variable domain reads EPEVTQTPSHQVTQMGQEVILRCVPISNHLYFYWYRQILGQKVEFLVSFYNNEISEKSEIFDDQFSVERPDGSNFTLKIRSTKLEDSAMYFCASRVDRAEVYEQYFGPGTRLTVT.

The chain employs TRBV20-1 and TRBJ1-1; no clear D gene. The germline V gene has CDR1 DFQATT and CDR2 SNEGSKA (reference sequence). This CDR3 is 14 amino acids long. The germline V and J ends were trimmed by 5 bases and 5 bases, with 18 bases remaining between them. The CDR3 bases are TGCAGTGCTGTTACCGGTGCGGAATGGACTGAAGCTTTCTTT. Translation gives CSAVTGAEWTEAFF.

The chain combines TRBV11-2 with TRBJ2-5; no reliable D call. CDR1 and CDR2 from the germline V gene are SGHAT and FQNNGV. Between the trimmed V and J ends, which lost 2 bases and 5 bases, there was a span of 9 bases. The CDR3 loop spans 13 amino acids. In nucleotides, the CDR3 is TGTGCCAGCAGCTTACAGAATGAGGAGACCCAGTACTTC. Residues: CASSLQNEETQYF.

The rearrangement links TRBV13 to TRBJ1-5, with 8 bases aligning to TRBD1. This CDR3 comprises 16 residues. V dropped 2 bases and J dropped 7; count of bases not matched to a gene: 10. Per the germline V gene, CDR1 is PRHDT and CDR2 is FYEKMQ (reference sequence). Here the CDR3 reads CASSLYRQGARQPQHF. CDR3 bases: TGTGCCAGCAGCTTATATCGGCAGGGGGCTAGACAGCCCCAGCATTTT. Looking up the rest from reference TRBV13 and TRBJ1-5 gives the full variable domain: AAGVIQSPRHLIKEKRETATLKCYPIPRHDTVYWYQQGPGQDPQFLISFYEKMQSDKGSIPDRFSAQQFSDYHSELNMSSLELGDSALYFCASSLYRQGARQPQHFGDGTRLSIL.

The V and J genes are TRBV28 and TRBJ1-2; D may be TRBD1 (6 bases). The V gene's germline CDR1 is MDHEN and CDR2 SYDVKM. Deletions cut 6 bases from V and 1 base from J, with 21 bases between. The CDR3 covers 17 residues. This CDR3 is CASRAGQRLVSNYGYTF. CDR3 coding DNA: TGTGCCAGCAGGGCAGGACAGAGACTAGTTAGTAACTATGGCTACACCTTC.

There are many counts of this clone. The V call is TRBV20-1, the J call TRBJ1-2; D gene ambiguous. Germline lookup yields CDR1 DFQATT and CDR2 SNEGSKA (reference sequence). The V end was cut by 3 bases, the J end by 1 base, with 9 bases between. There are 13 residues in the CDR3. The CDR3 here is CSARKEINYGYTF. As DNA, the CDR3 is TGCAGTGCTAGGAAGGAGATTAACTATGGCTACACCTTC.

The chain is built from TRBV4-1 and TRBJ2-7; D is possibly TRBD1 (5 bases). Germline values: CDR1 MGHRA, CDR2 YSYEKL. Trimming cost V 1 base and J 2 bases, with 12 bases left between them. This CDR3 is 15 amino acids long. The CDR3 DNA sequence: TGCGCCAGCAGCCAAGTTGAGACAGCCCCCTACGAGCAGTACTTC. This translates into CASSQVETAPYEQYF.

This clone showed up many times. V and J are TRBV2 and TRBJ1-1, with a possible D match to TRBD1 (5 bases). Germline V gene sequence: CDR1 SNHLY, CDR2 FYNNEI. The germline V and J ends were trimmed by 3 bases and 2 bases, with 10 bases remaining between them. The CDR3 runs to 14 residues. The CDR3, as DNA: TGTGCCAGCAGTGAGAGGCAGGGAAACACTGAAGCTTTCTTT. The encoded protein is CASSERQGNTEAFF.

This clone was observed many times. This may stem from a read error, because a much larger clone lies one nucleotide away. V is TRBV5-8 and J is TRBJ1-5, with D perhaps matching TRBD1 (5 bases). This CDR3 comprises 14 residues. Looked up from germline, CDR1 is SGHTS and CDR2 is YDEGEE. With 4 bases removed from V and 4 bases from J, the gap between germline ends came to 12 bases. Here the CDR3 reads CASSQTRGNQPQHF. The CDR3 DNA reads TGTGCCAGCAGCCAAACGCGGGGGAATCAGCCCCAGCATTTT.

This clone was seen repeatedly, ten times or more. The V call is TRBV3-1, the J call TRBJ2-7; D is unclear. Germline V gene sequence: CDR1 LGHDT, CDR2 YNNKEL (reference sequence). The CDR3 covers 14 residues. The V end lost 5 bases, the J end lost 5 bases, and 16 bases lay between the germline ends. CDR3 loop: CASSDEFDLNEQYF. The DNA of the CDR3 is TGTGCCAGCAGCGACGAATTTGACCTCAACGAGCAGTACTTC.

By frequency in the sample, this clone is medium-sized. The chain carries TRBV6-2 or TRBV6-3 and TRBJ2-1; the D call may be TRBD1 or TRBD2 (5 bases each). CDR1 is MNHEY, CDR2 SVGEGT, per germline. CDR3 length: 16 amino acids. V was shortened by 2 bases and J by 5 bases, with 16 bases between the two germline ends. CDR3 in DNA: TGTGCCAGCAGTTACCCACCGGGGCGTACCCACAATGAGCAGTTCTTC. This gives the protein CASSYPPGRTHNEQFF.

The V gene is TRBV24-1, the J gene TRBJ2-1, with D perhaps being TRBD1 or TRBD2 (5 bases each). This CDR3 has 13 amino acids. V was trimmed by 11 bases and J by 3 bases, leaving 13 bases between them. The germline gives CDR1 KGHDR, CDR2 SFDVKD. CDR3 nucleotides: TGTGCCAGCTCCGGGACGAACTACAATGAGCAGTTCTTC. Its protein is CASSGTNYNEQFF.

This clone was picked up a small number of times. An end of the junction does not agree with germline; a read error may underlie this. Written as DNA, the CDR3 is TGTGCCAGCAGTAGTACGAGGAACACTGAAGCTTTATTT. Translation: CASSSTRNTEALF. The J gene is TRBJ1-1, the V gene TRBV28; D uncertain. The CDR3 spans 13 residues. Per germline, CDR1 MDHEN and CDR2 SYDVKM. Based on the CDR3 plus reference TRBV28 and TRBJ1-1, the full variable domain is DVKVTQSSRYLVKRTGEKVFLECVQDMDHENMFWYRQDPGLGLRLIYFSYDVKMKEKGDIPEGYSVSREKKERFSLILESASTNQTSMYLCASSSTRNTEALFGQGTRLTVV.

The V gene is TRBV7-2, the J gene TRBJ2-7; D is uncertain. Trimming cost V 5 bases and J 4 bases, with 15 bases left between them. The CDR3 loop spans 14 amino acids. Germline CDR1 and CDR2: SGHTA and FQGNSA. CDR3 bases: TGTGCCAGCAGCCCCGGAAAGGCGAAGTACGAGCAGTACTTC. Its protein is CASSPGKAKYEQYF.